One sample yielded the 19 T cell receptor beta chains listed below, sequenced in a study of T cells in Graves' hyperthyroidism and ophthalmopathy. What was amplified from RNA transcripts were TCR beta CDR3 regions. When the TCR CDR3 underwent first-round RT-PCR, the HTBI primer set was used. TCRdb processed the multiplex PCR reads anew with MiXCR; each CDR3 protein has one entry. The repertoire holds some 300,000 distinct CDR3 sequences, with roughly 17% as singletons. Sequences were obtained from blood. These receptor sequences come from a man aged 25 to 40 with Graves' hyperthyroidism.

V is TRBV20-1 and J is TRBJ2-7; D is undetermined. From germline, CDR1 is DFQATT and CDR2 SNEGSKA (reference sequence). There are 14 residues in the CDR3. The V gene lost 6 bases and the J gene lost 0 bases, with 15 bases spanning the gap. The DNA for the CDR3 is TGCAGTGCCCTCCCGATAGCCAACTCCTACGAGCAGTACTTC. It codes for CSALPIANSYEQYF.

This clonotype has ten or more counts. The V gene is TRBV5-1, the J gene TRBJ2-1; the D is unclear. The V and J ends lost 4 bases and 8 bases respectively, with 13 bases between them. The CDR3 is 13 amino acids. The germline CDR1 and CDR2 sequences are SGHRS and YFSETQ. This chain's CDR3 is CASSVARDDEQFF. In nucleotides, the CDR3 is TGCGCCAGCAGCGTAGCTAGAGACGATGAGCAGTTCTTC. Full variable domain (missing parts from reference TRBV5-1 and TRBJ2-1): KAGVTQTPRYLIKTRGQQVTLSCSPISGHRSVSWYQQTPGQGLQFLFEYFSETQRNKGNFPGRFSGRQFSNSRSEMNVSTLELGDSALYLCASSVARDDEQFFGPGTRLTVL.

Only a few counts were recorded for this clonotype. CDR3 nucleotide sequence: TGTGCCAGCAGCGGGCAGGAAGGACGGGATAATTCACCCCTCCACTTT. It specifies CASSGQEGRDNSPLHF. The V call is TRBV7-9, the J call TRBJ1-6, with unresolved D. CDR1 and CDR2 from the germline V gene are SEHNR and FQNEAQ (reference sequence). V was clipped by 5 bases and J by 5 bases, with 16 bases between them. The length of the CDR3 is 16 residues.

The rearrangement uses TRBV6-1 and TRBJ1-5, with D perhaps matching TRBD1 (6 bases). The end of the DNA is better explained by TRBJ2-3, so the J call may be wrong. The CDR3 is made up of 13 amino acids. In germline, CDR1 is MNHNS, CDR2 SASEGT. This chain's CDR3 is CASRDSRNQPQYF. The DNA for the CDR3 is TGTGCCAGCAGGGACAGCCGCAATCAGCCCCAGTATTTT.

This clonotype was picked up many times. The J gene is TRBJ2-1, the V gene TRBV3-1, with no clear D. The V gene's germline CDR1 is LGHDT and CDR2 YNNKEL (reference sequence). The length of the CDR3 is 13 residues. V dropped 1 base and J dropped 6 bases, with 7 bases sitting between them. As DNA, the CDR3 is TGTGCCAGCAGCCAAGCAGTGGCCAATGAGCAGTTCTTC. This encodes CASSQAVANEQFF.

This clonotype was detected many times. Written as DNA, the CDR3 is TGTGCCACCAGCAGAGGAGTAAGCGGGAGGAACACACGACAAGAGACCCAGTACTTC. It yields the protein CATSRGVSGRNTRQETQYF. The rearrangement joins TRBV15 to TRBJ2-5; 9 bases map to TRBD2. The CDR3 extends over 19 amino acids. V trimming: 1 base; J trimming: 2 bases; junction bases outside the gene matches: 14. CDR1 is LNHNV, CDR2 YYDKDF, per germline (reference sequence).

The table lists this clonotype with many counts. The rearrangement uses TRBV5-1 and TRBJ2-1; tentative D call: TRBD2 (6 bases). Germline assignment: CDR1 SGHRS and CDR2 YFSETQ. V was pared by 4 bases and J by 7 bases, with 15 bases between. The CDR3 is 14 residues long. CDR3 DNA: TGCGCCAGCAGCATCCCCCGCGGGGATAATGAGCAGTTCTTC. This sequence encodes CASSIPRGDNEQFF.

This clonotype was counted a few times. V is TRBV6-2 or TRBV6-3 and J is TRBJ2-1; possibly TRBD2 for D (5 bases). This CDR3 has 14 residues. CDR1 and CDR2 from the germline V gene are MNHEY and SVGEGT. Trimming took off 2 bases at V and 6 bases at J, with 11 bases between the two ends. CDR3 coding DNA: TGTGCCAGCAGTTACACAGAGGGTCTCAATGAGCAGTTCTTC. It specifies CASSYTEGLNEQFF.

The table lists this clonotype with many counts. The chain combines TRBV6-1 with TRBJ2-4; 12 bases match TRBD2. The germline gives CDR1 MNHNS, CDR2 SASEGT. The V and J ends lost 2 bases and 9 bases, in that order; junction bases with no gene match: 5. The CDR3 sequence is 15 residues long. The CDR3, as DNA: TGTGCCAGCAGTGAACCACTAGCGGGAGGTGGCATTCAGTACTTC. Translating gives CASSEPLAGGGIQYF.

V usage is TRBV7-8 and J usage is TRBJ1-4; 8 bases are shared with TRBD1. Germline V lookup: CDR1 SGHVS, CDR2 FQNEAQ. The CDR3 spans 13 residues. The junction had 2 bases not matched to a gene; V was cut back by 6 bases and J by 5 bases. The CDR3 is CASRRQGNEKLFF. CDR3 DNA: TGTGCCAGCAGACGACAGGGGAATGAAAAACTGTTTTTT.

About this clonotype itself: A much larger clonotype is one base distant, so this may be a read error. The CDR3 sequence: CSARDLASGDTGELVF. The CDR3 bases are TGCAGTGCTAGAGATTTGGCTAGCGGGGACACCGGGGAGCTGGTTTTT. The rearrangement uses TRBV20-1 and TRBJ2-2; 9 nucleotides align to TRBD2. The CDR3 has 16 amino acids. Germline V lookup: CDR1 DFQATT, CDR2 SNEGSKA (reference sequence).

The chain links TRBV20-1 to TRBJ2-7, with 10 nucleotides matching TRBD2. The CDR3 totals 14 residues. V gave up 0 bases and J gave up 4 bases; unmatched junction bases: 3. The germline V gene has CDR1 DFQATT and CDR2 SNEGSKA (reference sequence). CDR3 region: CSARDASGGYEQYF. CDR3 DNA: TGCAGTGCTAGAGATGCTAGCGGGGGTTACGAGCAGTACTTC.

The sample holds many counts of this clonotype. This chain connects TRBV5-1 to TRBJ2-1; D gene uncertain. The CDR3 has 14 amino acids. Germline CDR1 is SGHRS and CDR2 is YFSETQ. V was shortened by 1 base and J by 7 bases, with 12 bases between the two germline ends. The CDR3 loop is CASSLFLVENEQFF. CDR3 nucleotides: TGCGCCAGCAGCTTGTTCCTAGTTGAAAATGAGCAGTTCTTC.

At least ten counts were recorded for this clonotype. The rearrangement links TRBV11-1 to TRBJ2-7, with TRBD1 as a possible D gene (6 bases). Germline assignment: CDR1 SGHAT and CDR2 FQDESV (reference sequence). The CDR3 has 13 residues. Trimming cost V 1 base and J 3 bases, with 7 bases left between them. For the CDR3, the DNA is TGTGCCAGCAGCTTAGGACAGGTCTACGAGCAGTACTTC. This sequence encodes CASSLGQVYEQYF.

This clonotype was seen at least ten times. The J gene is TRBJ1-1, the V gene TRBV18; the D gene is possibly TRBD1 (5 bases). Germline CDR1 KGHSH, CDR2 LQKENI. The CDR3 consists of 17 residues. V was cut by 4 bases and J by 4 bases, with 22 bases left in between. Here the CDR3 DNA reads TGTGCCAGCTCACTTTCCGGGCCGGGACTGGGCGGCACTGAAGCTTTCTTT. It is translated as CASSLSGPGLGGTEAFF.

This clonotype was seen a few times. V usage is TRBV7-9 and J usage is TRBJ2-7, with D perhaps TRBD1 (5 bases). The CDR3 contains 15 residues. Trimming took off 3 bases at V and 6 bases at J, with 18 bases between the two ends. The germline CDR1 and CDR2 sequences are SEHNR and FQNEAQ (reference sequence). This CDR3 reads CASSFSVTAKGEQYF. The CDR3 nucleotides read TGTGCCAGCAGCTTTTCCGTGACAGCGAAGGGCGAGCAGTACTTC.

This clonotype was picked up many times. The chain uses TRBV7-2 and TRBJ2-1; D is unresolved. The germline gives CDR1 SGHTA, CDR2 FQGNSA. The V end lost 2 bases, the J end lost 5 bases, and 16 bases lay between the germline ends. The CDR3 has 16 amino acids. The CDR3 region has the DNA TGTGCCAGCAGCTTATATCTGGCACTTCCTAACAATGAGCAGTTCTTC. Its translation is CASSLYLALPNNEQFF.

V gene TRBV2 combines with J gene TRBJ1-1, with unresolved D. Trimming cost V 9 bases and J 6 bases, with 14 bases left between them. Germline V gene lookup returns CDR1 SNHLY and CDR2 FYNNEI. The CDR3 spans 12 residues. The CDR3 spells CARSKQGPEAFF. CDR3 DNA sequence: TGTGCCAGGAGCAAACAAGGCCCTGAAGCTTTCTTT.

This clonotype was detected many times. The J gene is TRBJ2-7, the V gene TRBV12-3 or TRBV12-4; D is uncertain. This CDR3 has 15 amino acids. The V end lost 5 bases, the J end lost 4 bases, and 18 bases lay between the germline ends. The CDR3: CASSAWRLPLYEQYF. In DNA form, the CDR3 reads TGTGCCAGCAGTGCCTGGAGACTCCCTTTGTACGAGCAGTACTTC.